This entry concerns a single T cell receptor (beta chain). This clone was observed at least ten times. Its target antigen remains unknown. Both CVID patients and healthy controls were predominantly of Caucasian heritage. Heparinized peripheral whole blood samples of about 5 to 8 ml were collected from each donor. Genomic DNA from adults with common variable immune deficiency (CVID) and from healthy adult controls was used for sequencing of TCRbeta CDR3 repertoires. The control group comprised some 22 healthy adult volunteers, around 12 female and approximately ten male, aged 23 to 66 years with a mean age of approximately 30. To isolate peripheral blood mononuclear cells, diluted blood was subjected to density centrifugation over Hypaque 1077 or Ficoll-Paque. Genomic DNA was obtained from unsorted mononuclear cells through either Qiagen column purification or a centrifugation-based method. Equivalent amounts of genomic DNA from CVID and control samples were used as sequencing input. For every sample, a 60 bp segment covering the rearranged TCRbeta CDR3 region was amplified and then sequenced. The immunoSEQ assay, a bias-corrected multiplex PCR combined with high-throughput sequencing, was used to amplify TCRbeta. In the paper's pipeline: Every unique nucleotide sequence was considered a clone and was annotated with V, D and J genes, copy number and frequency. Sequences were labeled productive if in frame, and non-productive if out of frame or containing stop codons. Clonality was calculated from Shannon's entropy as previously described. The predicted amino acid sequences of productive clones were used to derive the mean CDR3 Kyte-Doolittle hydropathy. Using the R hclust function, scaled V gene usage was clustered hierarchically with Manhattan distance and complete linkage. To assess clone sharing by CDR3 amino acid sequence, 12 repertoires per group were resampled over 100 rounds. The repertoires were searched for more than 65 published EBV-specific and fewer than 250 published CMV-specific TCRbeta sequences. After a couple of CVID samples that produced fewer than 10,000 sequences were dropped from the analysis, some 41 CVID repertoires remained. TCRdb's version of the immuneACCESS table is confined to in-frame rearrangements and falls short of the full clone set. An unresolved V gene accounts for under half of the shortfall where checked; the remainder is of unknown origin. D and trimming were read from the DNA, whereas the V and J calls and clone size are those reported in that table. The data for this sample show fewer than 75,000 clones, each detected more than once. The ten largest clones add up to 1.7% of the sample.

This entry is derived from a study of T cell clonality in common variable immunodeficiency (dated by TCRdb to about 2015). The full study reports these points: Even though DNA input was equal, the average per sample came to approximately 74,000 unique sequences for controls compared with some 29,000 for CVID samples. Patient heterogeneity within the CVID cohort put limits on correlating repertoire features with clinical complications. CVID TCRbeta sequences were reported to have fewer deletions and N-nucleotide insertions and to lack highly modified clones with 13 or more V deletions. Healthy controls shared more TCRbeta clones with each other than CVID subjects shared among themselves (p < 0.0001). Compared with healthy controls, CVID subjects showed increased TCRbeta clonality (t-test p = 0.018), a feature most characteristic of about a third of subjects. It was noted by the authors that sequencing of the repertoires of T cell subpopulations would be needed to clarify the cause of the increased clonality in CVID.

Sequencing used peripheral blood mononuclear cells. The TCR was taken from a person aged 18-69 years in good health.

Partial CDR3 DNA: TGTGCCAGCAGTCGGACCGGGACAGCGAGCACAGATACG. The translation is CASSRTGTASTDT. The entire CDR3 reads CASSRTGTASTDTQYF. Recombination linked TRBV2 to TRBJ2-3, and 7 junction bases match TRBD1. The read terminates 3 residues ahead of where the CDR3 ends, so the germline J gene completes it. There are 16 amino acids in the CDR3, from cysteine to phenylalanine inclusive. The DNA covers only part of the CDR3, 39 bases in frame from base 1. V is trimmed back by 5 bases and J by 0 bases, and the junction contains 8 bases that no gene match accounts for. The germline V gene sets CDR1 to SNHLY and CDR2 to FYNNEI.